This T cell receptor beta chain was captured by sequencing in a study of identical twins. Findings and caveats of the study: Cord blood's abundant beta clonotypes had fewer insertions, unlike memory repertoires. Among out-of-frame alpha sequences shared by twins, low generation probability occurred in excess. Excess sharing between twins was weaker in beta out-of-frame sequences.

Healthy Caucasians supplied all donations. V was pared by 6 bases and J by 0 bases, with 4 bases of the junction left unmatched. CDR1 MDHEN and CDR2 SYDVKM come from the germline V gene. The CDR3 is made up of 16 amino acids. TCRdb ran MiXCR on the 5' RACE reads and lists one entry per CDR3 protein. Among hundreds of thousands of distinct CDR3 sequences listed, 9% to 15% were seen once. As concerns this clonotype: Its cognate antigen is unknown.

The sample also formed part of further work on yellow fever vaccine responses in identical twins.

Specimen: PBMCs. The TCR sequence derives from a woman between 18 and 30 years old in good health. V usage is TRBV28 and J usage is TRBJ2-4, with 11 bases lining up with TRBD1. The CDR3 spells CASRGTGGIAKNIQYF. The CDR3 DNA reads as TGTGCCAGCAGGGGGACAGGGGGGATAGCCAAAAACATTCAGTACTTC.